The text below deals with one T cell receptor (beta chain). The record originates from a study of blood T cell repertoires in COVID-19. Whole-study context: Acute and convalescent COVID-19 samples came from the United States, Italy and Spain.

In the authors' workflow: Amplification of reference gene primers was used by the study to estimate nucleated cell counts. The assay was immunoSEQ multiplex PCR, and TCRdb's table has in-frame clones only and misses some. The V and J calls and clone size are taken from that table; D and trimming were inferred from the DNA. This sample has 250,000 to 300,000 clones, with 89% found just once. The germline V gene encodes CDR1 SGHTA and CDR2 FQGTGA. Losses at the gene ends were 5 bases for V and 4 bases for J; bases not matched to a gene: 4. This CDR3 region has 14 residues. J is TRBJ1-1 and V is TRBV7-3; 10 nucleotides line up with TRBD1. This TCR came from an older woman with acute or convalescent COVID-19. The sample taken for sequencing was peripheral blood. CDR3 coding DNA: TGTGCCAGCAGCACGGGGACAGGGGCCACTGAAGCTTTCTTT. Translated, it gives CASSTGTGATEAFF. Full variable domain (outside the CDR3, taken from reference TRBV7-3 and TRBJ1-1): GAGVSQTPSNKVTEKGKYVELRCDPISGHTALYWYRQSLGQGPEFLIYFQGTGAADDSGLPNDRFFAVRPEGSVSTLKIQRTERGDSAVYLCASSTGTGATEAFFGQGTRLTVV.